This T cell receptor beta chain was found in a study of cytomegalovirus exposure and HLA in healthy donors. The CDR3 sequence is 15 residues long. Germline V gene lookup returns CDR1 SGHTA and CDR2 FQGTGA. The J segment lost 2 bases and the V segment lost 3 bases, leaving 2 bases of the junction unmatched. Vbeta (60) and Jbeta (13) primers were used in the PCR. Method: immunoSEQ multiplex PCR; TCRdb's copy keeps in-frame clones and lacks some. The repertoire consists of about 140,000 clones, with approximately 78% occurring once and the leading ten covering about 8.1%. This clonotype was sampled from a woman aged 45 to 65 in good health and CMV-seropositive. The specimen sequenced was PBMCs. The chain couples TRBV7-3 to TRBJ2-2, with TRBD2 matching 8 bases. In DNA form, the CDR3 reads TGTGCCAGCAGCTTTAGCGGGACCAACACCGGGGAGCTGTTTTTT. Translating it yields CASSFSGTNTGELFF.